This T cell receptor beta chain was identified during a study of T cells after posttransplantation cyclophosphamide. Libraries were prepared by immunoSEQ multiplex PCR; TCRdb keeps only in-frame clonotypes and omits some of them. Singletons are absent from the sample, which has around 10,000 clones. Germline V gene lookup returns CDR1 SGHTA and CDR2 FQGTGA. The CDR3 has 14 amino acids. Trimming took off 0 bases at V and 2 bases at J, with 5 bases between the two ends. Treatment was busulfan-fludarabine conditioning, a marrow graft, and cyclophosphamide on days +3 and +4. There are many counts of this clone.

The V gene is TRBV7-3, the J gene TRBJ1-3, with D hard to call. Sample: PBMCs, taken after allogeneic stem cell transplant with posttransplant cyclophosphamide. The origin of this receptor is a female patient in her forties or fifties who received an allogeneic stem cell transplant from a related donor, was CMV-positive, and had no GVHD. Some T cells may possibly be graft donor cells. This CDR3 reads CASSLTSTGNTIYF. DNA for the CDR3: TGTGCCAGCAGCTTAACGTCCACTGGAAACACCATATATTTT.